Listed here is a single T cell receptor beta chain. This clone's antigen is unknown. Per-base qualities were not stored, and no clone one base away is much larger. The entry originates in a study of response to subunit inactivated influenza vaccine (dated by TCRdb to between 2018 and 2020). The study in broad terms: Deep quantitative profiling of the T cell receptor repertoire was used in the study to follow responses to a trivalent subunit inactivated influenza vaccine.

CDR1 and CDR2 were assigned from the germline V gene as SQVTM and ANQGSEA. Trimming removed 5 bases from V and 11 bases from J, leaving 10 bases between the germline ends. Its CDR3 holds 10 amino acids, cysteine through phenylalanine. Only the CDR3 region is kept as DNA, spanning 30 bases read in frame from base 1. Study-level results and caveats: The authors proposed that each seasonal influenza vaccination may bring in only a limited number of new T cells.

Read against the paper, the sample's time point label means: approximately 40 days after influenza vaccine administration. The method was RT-PCR. Sequenced using an Illumina HiSeq 2500. TCRdb's own reprocessing of the public reads used fastp at Q25 and MiXCR and kept productive beta chains. A single entry per CDR3 protein holds the most common genes and DNA from its merged rows. The sample records under 500,000 distinct CDR3 sequences, approximately 11% of which are singletons. 9.5% to 15% of the sample rests with the top ten. The receptor chain draws on TRBV29-1 and TRBJ1-5, and TRBD1 may be the D gene, going by 5 matching bases. The clonotype comes from a man in his fifties who received an inactivated influenza vaccine. Donor details come from another sample of the same person, matched by shared clones. Here the sequenced sample was PBMCs from blood, taken roughly 45 days after vaccination. The nucleotide sequence reads as follows: TGCAGCGTTCGGGGGGAGGCCCAGCATTTT. This yields the protein CSVRGEAQHF.